This TCR beta chain was sequenced during a study of blood T cell repertoires in COVID-19. V lost 4 bases to trimming and J lost 3 bases; unmatched junction nucleotides: 4. The CDR3 spans 15 residues. Germline CDR1 reads SGHNT; CDR2 reads YENEEA. Measured with immunoSEQ multiplex PCR; TCRdb has only the in-frame clones, and not every one. In the table there are some 65,000 clones, 80% to 95% of which are singletons. The sample was peripheral blood. The source of this sequence is a man aged 70 or older with active COVID-19. V gene TRBV11-3 combines with J gene TRBJ2-2; 8 bases match TRBD1. The CDR3: CASSSGQGYTGELFF. In nucleotides, the CDR3 is TGTGCCAGCAGCTCAGGACAGGGATACACCGGGGAGCTGTTTTTT.